Sequencing of this T cell receptor (beta chain) was carried out in a study of beta chain features in type 1 diabetes. Overall study context: Cell yields, gender and age were comparable in patients and healthy donors. Study results and limitations: Shorter TCRB CDR3s, moderately but significantly so, marked every one of the four CD4+ subsets in Type 1 diabetes patients. Sequencing used cDNA, and cells with high TCR expression could therefore be over-represented. The naive, central memory and Treg TCRB repertoires looked more alike in patients than they did in healthy donors.

With regard to this clone: Antigen specificity is unknown.

V lost 5 bases and J lost 7; bases outside the gene matches: 5. In germline, CDR1 is SEHNR, CDR2 FQNEAQ (reference sequence). The CDR3 runs 15 residues. The investigators reverse transcribed all of the isolated RNA, so they sequenced expressed TCRB transcripts. The method was immunoSEQ multiplex PCR; TCRdb's version includes in-frame clones alone and lacks a portion of them. The profile covers approximately 360,000 clones, with roughly 12% appearing a single time and around 0.0099% taken by the ten largest. The sample taken for sequencing was naive CD4+ T cells from blood. The chain is built from TRBV7-9 and TRBJ2-1, with 13 bases matching TRBD2. The sequence came from a woman aged 18-29 years with type 1 diabetes. CDR3 protein: CASSLLAGGVNEQFF. The CDR3 DNA is TGTGCCAGCAGCCTACTAGCGGGAGGGGTAAATGAGCAGTTCTTC.